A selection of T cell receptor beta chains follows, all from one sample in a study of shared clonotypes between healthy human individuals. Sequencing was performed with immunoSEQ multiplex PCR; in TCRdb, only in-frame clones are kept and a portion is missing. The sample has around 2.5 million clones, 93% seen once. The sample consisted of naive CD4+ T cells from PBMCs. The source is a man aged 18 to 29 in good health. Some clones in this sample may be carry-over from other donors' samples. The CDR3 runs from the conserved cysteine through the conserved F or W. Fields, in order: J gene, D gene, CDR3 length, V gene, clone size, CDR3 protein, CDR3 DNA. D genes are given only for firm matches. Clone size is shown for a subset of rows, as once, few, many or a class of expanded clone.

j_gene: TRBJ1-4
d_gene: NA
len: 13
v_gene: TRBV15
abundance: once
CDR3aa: CATSSEVWEKLFF
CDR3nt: TGTGCCACCAGCAGCGAGGTTTGGGAAAAACTGTTTTTT

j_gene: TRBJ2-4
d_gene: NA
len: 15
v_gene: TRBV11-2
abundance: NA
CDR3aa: CASSLTGTGSNIQYF
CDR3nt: TGTGCCAGCAGCCTCACCGGGACGGGGAGTAACATTCAGTACTTC

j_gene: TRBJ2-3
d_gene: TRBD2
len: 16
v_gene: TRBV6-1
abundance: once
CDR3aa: CASSGDGGRRTDTQYF
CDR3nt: TGTGCCAGCAGTGGGGACGGCGGGAGACGCACAGATACGCAGTATTTT

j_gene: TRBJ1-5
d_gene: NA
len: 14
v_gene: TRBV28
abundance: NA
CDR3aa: CASTTPHGNQPQHF
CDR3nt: TGTGCCAGCACCACCCCTCATGGCAATCAGCCCCAGCATTTT

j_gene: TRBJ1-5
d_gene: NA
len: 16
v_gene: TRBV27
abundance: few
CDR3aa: CASSPTGTVMNQPQHF
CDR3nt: TGTGCCAGCAGCCCTACTGGGACGGTTATGAATCAGCCCCAGCATTTT

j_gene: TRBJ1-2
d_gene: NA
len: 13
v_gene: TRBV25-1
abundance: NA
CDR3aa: CASSAYEGTGYTF
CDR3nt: TGTGCCAGCAGTGCCTACGAAGGGACTGGCTACACCTTC

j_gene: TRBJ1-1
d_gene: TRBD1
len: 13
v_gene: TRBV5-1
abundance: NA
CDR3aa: CASSSTGRTEAFF
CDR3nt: TGCGCCAGCAGCTCGACAGGGAGGACTGAAGCTTTCTTT

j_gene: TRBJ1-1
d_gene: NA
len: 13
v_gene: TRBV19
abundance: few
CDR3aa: CASSILGPTEAFF
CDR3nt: TGTGCCAGTAGTATCTTGGGCCCTACTGAAGCTTTCTTT

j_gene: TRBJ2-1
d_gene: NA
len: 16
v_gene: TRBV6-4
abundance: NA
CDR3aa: CASSVGSRPLYNEQFF
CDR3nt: TGTGCCAGCAGTGTCGGGAGCCGGCCCCTATACAATGAGCAGTTCTTC

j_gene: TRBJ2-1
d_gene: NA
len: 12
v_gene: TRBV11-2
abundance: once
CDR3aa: CASSFQGMGQFF
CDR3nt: TGTGCCAGCAGCTTTCAGGGGATGGGGCAGTTCTTC

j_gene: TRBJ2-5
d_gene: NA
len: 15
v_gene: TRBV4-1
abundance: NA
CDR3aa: CASSQEGLAGETQYF
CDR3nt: TGCGCCAGCAGCCAAGAAGGTCTAGCAGGAGAGACCCAGTACTTC

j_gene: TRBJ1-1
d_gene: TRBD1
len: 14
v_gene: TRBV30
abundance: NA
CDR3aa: CAWSGRTGSTEAFF
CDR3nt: TGTGCCTGGAGTGGGAGGACAGGGAGCACTGAAGCTTTCTTT

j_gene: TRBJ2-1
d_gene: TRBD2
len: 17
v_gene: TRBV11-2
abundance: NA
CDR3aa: CASSPIRTSGSYNEQFF
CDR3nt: TGTGCCAGCAGCCCTATCCGGACTAGCGGGTCCTACAATGAGCAGTTCTTC

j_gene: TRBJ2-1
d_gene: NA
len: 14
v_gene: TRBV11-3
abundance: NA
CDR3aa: CASSQQGTYNEQFF
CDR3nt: TGTGCCAGCAGCCAGCAAGGAACCTACAATGAGCAGTTCTTC

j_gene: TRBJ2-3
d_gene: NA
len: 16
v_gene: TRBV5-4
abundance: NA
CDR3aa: CASSLAPGGPDETQYF
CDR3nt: TGTGCCAGCAGCTTGGCCCCGGGGGGCCCGGATGAGACGCAGTATTTT

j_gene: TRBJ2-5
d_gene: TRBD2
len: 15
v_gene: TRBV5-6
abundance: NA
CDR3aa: CASSLGRGGQETQYF
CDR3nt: TGTGCCAGCAGCTTGGGGCGCGGGGGACAAGAGACCCAGTACTTC

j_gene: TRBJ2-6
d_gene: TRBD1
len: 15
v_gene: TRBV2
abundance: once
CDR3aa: CASRTGGSGANVLTF
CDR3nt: TGTGCCAGCAGGACAGGGGGCTCTGGGGCCAACGTCCTGACTTTC

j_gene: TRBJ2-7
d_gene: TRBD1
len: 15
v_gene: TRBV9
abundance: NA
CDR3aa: CASSARDSASYEQYF
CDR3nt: TGTGCCAGCAGCGCCCGGGACAGCGCCTCCTACGAGCAGTACTTC

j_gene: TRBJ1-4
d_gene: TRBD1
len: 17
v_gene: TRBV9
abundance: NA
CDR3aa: CASSVDVGTAGTEKLFF
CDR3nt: TGTGCCAGCAGCGTAGACGTCGGGACAGCTGGGACCGAAAAACTGTTTTTT

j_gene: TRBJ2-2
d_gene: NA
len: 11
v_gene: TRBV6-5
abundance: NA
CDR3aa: CASRGAGELFF
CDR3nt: TGTGCCAGCAGGGGTGCCGGGGAGCTGTTTTTT

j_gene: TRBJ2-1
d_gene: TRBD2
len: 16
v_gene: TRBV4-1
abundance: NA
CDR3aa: CASSTASGSSYNEQFF
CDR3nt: TGCGCCAGCAGCACCGCTAGCGGAAGCTCCTACAATGAGCAGTTCTTC

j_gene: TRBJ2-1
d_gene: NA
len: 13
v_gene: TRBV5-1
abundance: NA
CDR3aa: CASSLDLPSEQFF
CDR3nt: TGCGCCAGCAGCTTGGATCTGCCGTCGGAGCAGTTCTTC

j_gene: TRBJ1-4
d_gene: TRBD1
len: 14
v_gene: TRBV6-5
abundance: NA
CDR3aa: CASRGQGLNEKLFF
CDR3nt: TGTGCCAGCAGGGGACAGGGCCTTAATGAAAAACTGTTTTTT

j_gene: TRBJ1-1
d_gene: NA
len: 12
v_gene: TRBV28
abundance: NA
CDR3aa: CASRTREGEAFF
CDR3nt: TGTGCCAGCAGGACCCGCGAGGGTGAAGCTTTCTTT

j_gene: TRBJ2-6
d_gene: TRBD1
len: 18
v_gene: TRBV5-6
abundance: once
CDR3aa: CASSRPGQGAYGANVLTF
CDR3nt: TGTGCCAGCAGCAGACCGGGACAGGGGGCGTATGGGGCCAACGTCCTGACTTTC

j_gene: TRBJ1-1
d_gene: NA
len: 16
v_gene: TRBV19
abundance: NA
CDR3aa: CASSIGEQRTNTEAFF
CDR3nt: TGTGCCAGTAGTATTGGGGAACAGCGAACGAACACTGAAGCTTTCTTT

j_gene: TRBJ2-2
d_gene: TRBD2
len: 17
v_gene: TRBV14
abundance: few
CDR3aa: CASSPWASGTNTGELFF
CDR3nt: TGTGCCAGCAGCCCCTGGGCTAGCGGCACGAACACCGGGGAGCTGTTTTTT

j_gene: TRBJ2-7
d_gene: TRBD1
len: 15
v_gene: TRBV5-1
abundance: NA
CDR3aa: CASSLVGTGYYEQYF
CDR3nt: TGCGCCAGCAGCTTGGTTGGGACAGGGTACTACGAGCAGTACTTC

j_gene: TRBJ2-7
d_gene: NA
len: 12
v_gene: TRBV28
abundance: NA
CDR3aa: CASSSESYEQYF
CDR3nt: TGTGCCAGCAGTTCAGAGTCCTACGAGCAGTACTTC

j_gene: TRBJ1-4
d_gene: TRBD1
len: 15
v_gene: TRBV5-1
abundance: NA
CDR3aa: CASSGAGTGDEKLFF
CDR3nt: TGCGCCAGCAGCGGCGCCGGGACAGGGGATGAAAAACTGTTTTTT

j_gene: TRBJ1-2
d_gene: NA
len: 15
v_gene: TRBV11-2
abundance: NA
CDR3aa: CASSSGTPAVYGYTF
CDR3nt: TGTGCCAGCAGCTCGGGGACTCCGGCGGTTTATGGCTACACCTTC

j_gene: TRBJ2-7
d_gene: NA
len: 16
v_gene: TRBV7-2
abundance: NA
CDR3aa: CASSSPRDRAIYEQYF
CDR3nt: TGTGCCAGCAGCTCCCCGCGGGACCGCGCCATCTACGAGCAGTACTTC

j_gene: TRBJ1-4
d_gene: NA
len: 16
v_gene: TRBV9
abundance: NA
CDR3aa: CASSVVGGGTNEKLFF
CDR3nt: TGTGCCAGCAGCGTAGTTGGGGGAGGAACTAATGAAAAACTGTTTTTT

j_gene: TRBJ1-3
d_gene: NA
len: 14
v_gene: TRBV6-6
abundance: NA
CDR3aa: CASSYDSSGNTIYF
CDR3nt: TGTGCCAGCAGTTACGACAGCTCTGGAAACACCATATATTTT

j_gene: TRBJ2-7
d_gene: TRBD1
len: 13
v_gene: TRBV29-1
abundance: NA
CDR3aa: CSVGGQVKYEQYF
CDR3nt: TGCAGCGTCGGAGGACAGGTTAAATACGAGCAGTACTTC

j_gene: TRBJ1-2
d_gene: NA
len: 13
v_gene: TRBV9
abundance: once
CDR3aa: CASSVRTDYGYTF
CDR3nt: TGTGCCAGCAGCGTACGGACAGACTATGGCTACACCTTC

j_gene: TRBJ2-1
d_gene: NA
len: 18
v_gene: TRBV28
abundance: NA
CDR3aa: CASSLAPSRSGFYNEQFF
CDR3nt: TGTGCCAGCAGTTTAGCCCCGAGTCGAAGCGGGTTCTACAATGAGCAGTTCTTC

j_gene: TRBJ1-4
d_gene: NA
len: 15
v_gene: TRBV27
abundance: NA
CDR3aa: CASSPRWGDNEKLFF
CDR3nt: TGTGCCAGCAGCCCGCGGTGGGGGGATAATGAAAAACTGTTTTTT

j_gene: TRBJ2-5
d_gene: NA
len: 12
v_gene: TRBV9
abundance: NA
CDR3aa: CASSAPSETQYF
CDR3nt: TGTGCCAGCAGCGCCCCCTCGGAGACCCAGTACTTC

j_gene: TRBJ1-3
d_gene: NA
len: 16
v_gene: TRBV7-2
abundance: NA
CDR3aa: CASSLAARAVGNTIYF
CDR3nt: TGTGCCAGCAGCTTAGCTGCCAGGGCGGTCGGAAACACCATATATTTT

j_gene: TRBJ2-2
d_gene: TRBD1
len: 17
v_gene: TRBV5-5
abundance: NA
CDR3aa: CASSFGHRGDSGGELFF
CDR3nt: TGTGCCAGCAGCTTTGGCCACAGGGGCGATTCGGGCGGGGAGCTGTTTTTT

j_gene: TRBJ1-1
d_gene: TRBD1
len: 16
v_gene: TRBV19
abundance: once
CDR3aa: CASSLIWDSQNTEAFF
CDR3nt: TGTGCCAGTAGTCTCATATGGGACAGCCAGAACACTGAAGCTTTCTTT

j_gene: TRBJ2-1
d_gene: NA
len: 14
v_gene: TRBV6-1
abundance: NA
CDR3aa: CASSERQSGWNQFF
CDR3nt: TGTGCCAGCAGTGAAAGGCAGAGTGGTTGGAACCAGTTCTTC

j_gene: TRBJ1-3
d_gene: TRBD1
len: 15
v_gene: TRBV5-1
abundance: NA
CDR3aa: CASSIGTGAGNTIYF
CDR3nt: TGCGCCAGCAGCATAGGGACAGGGGCTGGAAACACCATATATTTT

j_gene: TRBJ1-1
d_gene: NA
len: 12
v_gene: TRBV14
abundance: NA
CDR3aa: CASSQGRAAAFF
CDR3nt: TGTGCCAGCAGCCAAGGACGAGCCGCAGCTTTCTTT

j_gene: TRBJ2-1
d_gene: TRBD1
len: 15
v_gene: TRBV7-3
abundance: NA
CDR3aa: CASSSDRGWGNEQFF
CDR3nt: TGTGCCAGCAGCTCGGACAGGGGCTGGGGTAATGAGCAGTTCTTC

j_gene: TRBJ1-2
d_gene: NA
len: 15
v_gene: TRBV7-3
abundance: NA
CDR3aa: CASSPTPRDGPGYTF
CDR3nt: TGTGCCAGCAGCCCGACACCCCGCGATGGGCCTGGCTACACCTTC

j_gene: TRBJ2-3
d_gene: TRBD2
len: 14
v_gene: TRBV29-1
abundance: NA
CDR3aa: CSVASSGSTDTQYF
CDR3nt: TGCAGCGTTGCCTCTAGCGGCAGCACAGATACGCAGTATTTT

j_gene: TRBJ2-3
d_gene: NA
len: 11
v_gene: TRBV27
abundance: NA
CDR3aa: CASSAGDTQYF
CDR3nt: TGTGCCAGTTCCGCGGGGGATACGCAGTATTTT

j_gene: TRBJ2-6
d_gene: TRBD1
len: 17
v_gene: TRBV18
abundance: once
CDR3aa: CASSRQGRTSGANVLTF
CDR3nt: TGTGCCAGCTCCCGACAGGGGAGGACCTCTGGGGCCAACGTCCTGACTTTC

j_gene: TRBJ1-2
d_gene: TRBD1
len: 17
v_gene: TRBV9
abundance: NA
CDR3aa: CASSGGTGGPLTYGYTF
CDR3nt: TGTGCCAGCAGCGGCGGGACAGGCGGCCCCCTAACCTATGGCTACACCTTC

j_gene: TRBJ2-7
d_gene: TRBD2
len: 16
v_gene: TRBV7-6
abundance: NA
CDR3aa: CASSPTSGKLINEQYF
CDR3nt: TGTGCCAGCAGCCCGACTAGCGGGAAGTTAATCAACGAGCAGTACTTC

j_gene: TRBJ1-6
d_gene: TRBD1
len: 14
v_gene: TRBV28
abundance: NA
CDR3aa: CASSLGQGGSPLHF
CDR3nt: TGTGCCAGCAGCCTGGGACAGGGAGGCTCACCCCTCCACTTT

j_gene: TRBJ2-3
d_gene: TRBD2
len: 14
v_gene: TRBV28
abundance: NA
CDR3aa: CASSLSGRTDTQYF
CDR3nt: TGTGCCAGCAGCCTTAGCGGGAGGACAGATACGCAGTATTTT

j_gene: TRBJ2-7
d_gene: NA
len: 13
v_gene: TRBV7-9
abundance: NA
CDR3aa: CASSGQFSYEQYF
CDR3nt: TGTGCCAGCAGCGGACAGTTCTCCTACGAGCAGTACTTC

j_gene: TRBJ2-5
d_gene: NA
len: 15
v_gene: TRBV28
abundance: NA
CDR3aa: CASKGGGLGRETQYF
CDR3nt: TGTGCCAGCAAGGGTGGGGGCCTAGGTCGAGAGACCCAGTACTTC

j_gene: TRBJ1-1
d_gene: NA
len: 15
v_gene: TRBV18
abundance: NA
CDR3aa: CASSPRNPWDTEAFF
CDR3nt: TGTGCCAGCTCACCGAGGAATCCCTGGGACACTGAAGCTTTCTTT